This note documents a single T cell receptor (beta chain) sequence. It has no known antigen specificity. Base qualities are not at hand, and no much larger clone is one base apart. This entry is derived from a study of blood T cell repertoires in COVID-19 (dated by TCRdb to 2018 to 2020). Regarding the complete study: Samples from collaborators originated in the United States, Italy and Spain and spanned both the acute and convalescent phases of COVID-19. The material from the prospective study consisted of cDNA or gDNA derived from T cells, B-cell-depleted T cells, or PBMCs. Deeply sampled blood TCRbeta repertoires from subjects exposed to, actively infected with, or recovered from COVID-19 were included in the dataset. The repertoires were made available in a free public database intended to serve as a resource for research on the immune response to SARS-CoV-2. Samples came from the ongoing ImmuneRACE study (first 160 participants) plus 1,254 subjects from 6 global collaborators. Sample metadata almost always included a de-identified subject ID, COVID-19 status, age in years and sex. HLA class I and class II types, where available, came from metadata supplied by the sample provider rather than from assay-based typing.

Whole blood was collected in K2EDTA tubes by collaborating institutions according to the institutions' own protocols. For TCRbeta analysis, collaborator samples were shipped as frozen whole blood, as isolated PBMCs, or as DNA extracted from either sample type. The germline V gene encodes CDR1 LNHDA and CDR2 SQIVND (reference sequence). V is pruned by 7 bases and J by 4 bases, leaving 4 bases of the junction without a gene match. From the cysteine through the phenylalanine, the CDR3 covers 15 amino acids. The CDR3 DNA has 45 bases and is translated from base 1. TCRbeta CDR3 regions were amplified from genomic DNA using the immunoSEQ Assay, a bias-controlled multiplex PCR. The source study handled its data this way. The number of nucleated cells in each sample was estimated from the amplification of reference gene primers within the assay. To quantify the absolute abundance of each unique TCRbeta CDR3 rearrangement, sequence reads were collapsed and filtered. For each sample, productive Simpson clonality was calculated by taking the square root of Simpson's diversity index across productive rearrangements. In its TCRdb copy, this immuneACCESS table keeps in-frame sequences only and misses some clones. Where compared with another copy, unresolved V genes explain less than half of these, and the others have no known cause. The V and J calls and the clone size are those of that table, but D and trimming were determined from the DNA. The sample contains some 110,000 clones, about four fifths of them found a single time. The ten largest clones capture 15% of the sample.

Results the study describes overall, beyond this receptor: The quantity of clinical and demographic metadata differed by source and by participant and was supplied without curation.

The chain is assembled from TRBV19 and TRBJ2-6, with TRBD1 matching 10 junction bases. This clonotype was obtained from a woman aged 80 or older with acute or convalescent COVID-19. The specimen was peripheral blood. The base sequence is TGTGCCAGTACCAGACAGGGGGCCGGGGCCAACGTCCTGACTTTC. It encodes CASTRQGAGANVLTF. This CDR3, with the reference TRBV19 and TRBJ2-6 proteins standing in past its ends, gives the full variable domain DGGITQSPKYLFRKEGQNVTLSCEQNLNHDAMYWYRQDPGQGLRLIYYSQIVNDFQKGDIAEGYSVSREKKESFPLTVTSAQKNPTAFYLCASTRQGAGANVLTFGAGSRLTVL.